The sequence of this T cell receptor (beta chain) was determined in a study of T cell changes during pregnancy in multiple sclerosis. Data came from immunoSEQ multiplex PCR; TCRdb stores just in-frame clones and leaves some out. The repertoire holds 43,000 or so clones, with around nine tenths as singletons. The table lists this clone with a count of one. Between the trimmed V and J ends, which lost 5 bases and 2 bases, there was a span of 12 bases. CDR3 size: 14 residues. Germline CDR1 is SGHTA and CDR2 is FQGTGA. The sample was peripheral blood, taken in the first trimester of pregnancy. This TCR derives from a female donor with multiple sclerosis, enrolled in a pregnancy study. The J gene is TRBJ2-5, the V gene TRBV7-3; D may be TRBD1 (6 bases). The CDR3 reads CASSPTGMQETQYF. The CDR3 coding sequence is TGTGCCAGCAGCCCAACAGGGATGCAAGAGACCCAGTACTTC. Filled out from reference TRBV7-3 and TRBJ2-5, the complete variable domain reads GAGVSQTPSNKVTEKGKYVELRCDPISGHTALYWYRQSLGQGPEFLIYFQGTGAADDSGLPNDRFFAVRPEGSVSTLKIQRTERGDSAVYLCASSPTGMQETQYFGPGTRLLVL.